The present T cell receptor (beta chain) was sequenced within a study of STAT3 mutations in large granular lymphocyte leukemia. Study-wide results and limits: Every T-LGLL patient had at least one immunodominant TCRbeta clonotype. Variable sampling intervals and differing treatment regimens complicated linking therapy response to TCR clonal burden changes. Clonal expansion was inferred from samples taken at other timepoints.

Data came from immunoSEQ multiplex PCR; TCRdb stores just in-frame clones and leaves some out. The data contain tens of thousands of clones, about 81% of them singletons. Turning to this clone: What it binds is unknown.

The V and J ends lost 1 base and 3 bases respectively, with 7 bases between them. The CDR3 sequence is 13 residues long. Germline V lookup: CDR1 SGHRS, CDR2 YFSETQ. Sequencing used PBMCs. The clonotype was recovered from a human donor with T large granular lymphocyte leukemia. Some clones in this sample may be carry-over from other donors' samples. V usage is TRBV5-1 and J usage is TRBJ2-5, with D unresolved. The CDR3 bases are TGCGCCAGCAGCTTGATGCAAGAAGAGACCCAGTACTTC. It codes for CASSLMQEETQYF.